A selection of T cell receptor beta chains follows, all from one sample in a study of blood T cell repertoires in COVID-19. Libraries were prepared by immunoSEQ multiplex PCR; TCRdb keeps only in-frame clonotypes and omits some of them. Of approximately 65,000 clones in the sample, 89% were seen once. The sample taken for sequencing was peripheral blood. These TCRs come from a woman aged 50 to 65 with active COVID-19. Each CDR3 is given with its conserved first and last residue. A D gene is named only where the DNA matches it firmly. Expanded clones are given a class, and other clones once, few, many or no size at all.

CDR3aa	CDR3nt	d_gene	v_gene	j_gene	abundance
CASSEPGAAMRFF	TGCGCCAGCAGTGAGCCTGGAGCAGCGATGCGGTTCTTC	NA	TRBV10-2	TRBJ2-1	NA
CASSSQGNEQYF	TGTGCCAGCAGCTCACAGGGGAACGAGCAGTACTTC	TRBD1	TRBV13	TRBJ2-7	NA
CASSLTDTQYF	TGTGCCAGCAGCCTAACAGATACGCAGTATTTT	NA	TRBV3-1/TRBV3-2	TRBJ2-3	NA
CASSGEKGQGRYNEQFF	TGTGCCAGCAGTGGGGAAAAGGGACAGGGGAGGTACAATGAGCAGTTCTTC	TRBD1	TRBV28	TRBJ2-1	NA
CASRPTLVGEQYF	TGTGCCAGCAGACCAACACTAGTAGGCGAGCAGTACTTC	NA	TRBV6-6	TRBJ2-7	NA
CASRDTGSYEQYF	TGTGCCAGCAGGGACACAGGGTCCTACGAGCAGTACTTC	NA	TRBV2	TRBJ2-7	NA
CATSSLGGEAGSALHF	TGTGCCACCAGTTCCCTTGGAGGGGAAGCCGGCTCGGCCCTCCACTTT	NA	TRBV15	TRBJ1-6	NA
CASRKTGTGGNTIYF	TGTGCCAGCAGGAAGACAGGGACGGGAGGAAACACCATATATTTT	TRBD1	TRBV28	TRBJ1-3	NA
CASSLLGLAGNNEQFF	TGTGCCAGCAGTTTACTGGGACTAGCGGGGAACAATGAGCAGTTCTTC	TRBD2	TRBV28	TRBJ2-1	NA
CATSRDNGPVKTQYF	TGTGCCACCAGCAGAGATAATGGGCCCGTTAAGACCCAGTACTTC	NA	TRBV15	TRBJ2-5	NA
CASSILGTANTEAFF	TGTGCCAGTAGTATCCTGGGGACAGCGAACACTGAAGCTTTCTTT	TRBD1	TRBV19	TRBJ1-1	NA
CASSWQRDGEQYF	TGCGCCAGCAGCTGGCAGCGGGACGGCGAGCAGTACTTC	TRBD2	TRBV5-1	TRBJ2-7	NA
CASSSLEAGAPYEQYF	TGTGCCAGCAGTTCCCTTGAAGCGGGTGCCCCTTACGAGCAGTACTTC	NA	TRBV27	TRBJ2-7	NA
CASSLGGSGRAGQETQYF	TGTGCCAGCAGCTTAGGGGGTAGCGGGAGGGCCGGGCAAGAGACCCAGTACTTC	TRBD2	TRBV7-9	TRBJ2-5	NA
CASRGGGLGYEQYF	TGCGCCAGCAGAGGAGGAGGGTTGGGGTACGAGCAGTACTTC	NA	TRBV5-1	TRBJ2-7	NA
CASSLRDRAAGELFF	TGTGCCAGCAGCTTGCGAGACAGGGCGGCCGGGGAGCTGTTTTTT	TRBD1	TRBV5-6	TRBJ2-2	NA
CASSQDTGNRGYTF	TGCGCCAGCAGCCAAGATACGGGGAATCGAGGCTACACCTTC	NA	TRBV4-1	TRBJ1-2	once
CASSPAGTGAAGNTIYF	TGTGCCAGCAGCCCCGCCGGGACAGGGGCGGCTGGAAACACCATATATTTT	TRBD1	TRBV7-9	TRBJ1-3	NA
CASSLDFGYEQYF	TGTGCCAGCAGCTTAGATTTCGGTTACGAGCAGTACTTC	NA	TRBV7-8	TRBJ2-7	NA
CASSQLQGFYEQYF	TGTGCCAGCAGCCAGCTACAGGGCTTCTACGAGCAGTACTTC	NA	TRBV14	TRBJ2-7	NA
CASSSGTGGYEQYF	TGTGCCAGCAGCTCCGGGACAGGGGGCTACGAGCAGTACTTC	TRBD1	TRBV7-9	TRBJ2-7	NA
CAIYRGLGYNEQFF	TGTGCCATCTACAGGGGGTTGGGTTACAATGAGCAGTTCTTC	TRBD1	TRBV27	TRBJ2-1	NA
CASSLGDRGYEQYF	TGTGCCAGCAGCTTAGGGGACAGGGGTTACGAGCAGTACTTC	TRBD1	TRBV7-7	TRBJ2-7	NA
CATRASGSNEQFF	TGTGCCACCCGGGCTAGCGGGAGCAATGAGCAGTTCTTC	TRBD2	TRBV7-6	TRBJ2-1	NA
CASSAGGTGGYEQYF	TGTGCCAGCAGCGCTGGGGGGACAGGGGGCTACGAGCAGTACTTC	TRBD1	TRBV9	TRBJ2-7	NA
CASRGPGQGAETQYF	TGTGCCAGCAGGGGGCCGGGACAGGGGGCGGAGACCCAGTACTTC	TRBD1	TRBV27	TRBJ2-5	NA
CASSLDGSSGNTIYF	TGCGCCAGCAGCTTGGACGGGAGCTCTGGAAACACCATATATTTT	NA	TRBV5-1	TRBJ1-3	once
CASSLAQSGTTDTQYF	TGCGCCAGCAGCTTGGCCCAAAGCGGGACCACAGATACGCAGTATTTT	TRBD2	TRBV5-1	TRBJ2-3	NA
CASSISWTGHVSGANVLTF	TGTGCCAGTAGTATCTCATGGACAGGTCACGTCTCTGGGGCCAACGTCCTGACTTTC	TRBD1	TRBV19	TRBJ2-6	NA
CATSLGGSTGELFF	TGTGCCACCAGTCTCGGCGGGTCCACCGGGGAGCTGTTTTTT	NA	TRBV15	TRBJ2-2	NA
CASSLELAGDLETQYF	TGTGCCAGCAGCTTAGAACTAGCGGGAGATCTAGAGACCCAGTACTTC	TRBD2	TRBV11-2	TRBJ2-5	NA
CASSSDRGETQYF	TGTGCTAGCAGTTCAGACAGGGGAGAGACCCAGTACTTC	TRBD1	TRBV7-7	TRBJ2-5	NA
CASGDLDKPPGYNSPLHF	TGTGCCAGCGGAGATCTTGATAAACCCCCGGGATATAATTCACCCCTCCACTTT	NA	TRBV9	TRBJ1-6	NA
CASSLETGGGMNTEAFF	TGTGCCAGCAGCTTAGAAACAGGAGGAGGGATGAACACTGAAGCTTTCTTT	NA	TRBV7-7	TRBJ1-1	NA
CASSQIAGGYTDTQYF	TGTGCCAGCAGCCAAATCGCAGGAGGATACACAGATACGCAGTATTTT	NA	TRBV3-1/TRBV3-2	TRBJ2-3	NA
CASSVDRDNSPLHF	TGTGCCAGCAGCGTAGACAGGGACAATTCACCCCTCCACTTT	NA	TRBV9	TRBJ1-6	NA
CAEGGEKLFF	TGTGCTGAGGGTGGCGAAAAACTGTTTTTT	NA	TRBV12-1	TRBJ1-4	NA
CAWSNPGQGDTEAFF	TGTGCCTGGAGTAATCCGGGACAGGGAGACACTGAAGCTTTCTTT	TRBD1	TRBV30	TRBJ1-1	NA
CASSLGQGAGNEQFF	TGCGCCAGCAGCTTGGGACAGGGGGCTGGGAATGAGCAGTTCTTC	TRBD1	TRBV5-1	TRBJ2-1	NA
CASSTQGGGETQYF	TGTGCCAGCAGCACACAGGGTGGGGGAGAGACCCAGTACTTC	NA	TRBV21-1	TRBJ2-5	NA
CAWIVLAGTETQYF	TGTGCCTGGATCGTGCTAGCGGGAACCGAGACCCAGTACTTC	TRBD2	TRBV30	TRBJ2-5	NA
CATSIPTGRGHGTQYF	TGTGCCACCAGCATCCCAACGGGAAGGGGGCATGGGACCCAGTACTTC	TRBD1	TRBV15	TRBJ2-5	NA
CASSPDSAGNTIYF	TGTGCCAGCTCACCGGACAGTGCGGGAAACACCATATATTTT	NA	TRBV18	TRBJ1-3	NA
CASSFGRDPLHF	TGCGCCAGCAGCTTCGGCCGGGATCCCCTCCACTTT	NA	TRBV5-1	TRBJ1-6	once
CASSPGNSGNTIYF	TGTGCCAGCAGCCCCGGGAACTCTGGAAACACCATATATTTT	NA	TRBV7-3	TRBJ1-3	once
CSVDAWVRGQETQYF	TGCAGCGTTGATGCTTGGGTTCGGGGACAAGAGACCCAGTACTTC	NA	TRBV29-1	TRBJ2-5	once
CASSLGGLAVEQFF	TGTGCCAGCAGCTTGGGGGGACTAGCGGTTGAGCAGTTCTTC	TRBD2	TRBV5-4	TRBJ2-1	NA
CASSLGLAGAANEQYF	TGTGCCAGCAGCTTAGGACTAGCGGGAGCGGCAAACGAGCAGTACTTC	TRBD2	TRBV7-6	TRBJ2-7	NA
CASSGGLDYEQYF	TGTGCCAGCAGCGGCGGACTGGACTACGAGCAGTACTTC	NA	TRBV13	TRBJ2-7	NA